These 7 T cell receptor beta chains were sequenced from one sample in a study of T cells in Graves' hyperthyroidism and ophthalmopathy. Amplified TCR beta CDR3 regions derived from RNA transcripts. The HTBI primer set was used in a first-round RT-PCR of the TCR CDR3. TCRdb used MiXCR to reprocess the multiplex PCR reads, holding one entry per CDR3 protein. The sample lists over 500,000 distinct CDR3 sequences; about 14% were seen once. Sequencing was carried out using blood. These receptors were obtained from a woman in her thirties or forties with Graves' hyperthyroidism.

CDR3 DNA sequence: TGTGCCAGCGGGGGGGTAGAAGGCTACACCTTC. Amino acid sequence: CASGGVEGYTF. The genes are TRBV3-1 and TRBJ1-2, with TRBD1 as a possible D gene (5 bases). CDR1 and CDR2 (germline): LGHDT, YNNKEL (reference sequence). Trimming shortened V by 8 bases and J by 8 bases, and 12 bases separated the two germline ends. The CDR3 is 11 amino acids.

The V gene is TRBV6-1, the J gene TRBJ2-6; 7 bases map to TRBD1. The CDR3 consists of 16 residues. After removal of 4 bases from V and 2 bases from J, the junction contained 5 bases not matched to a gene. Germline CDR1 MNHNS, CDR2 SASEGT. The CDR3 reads CASSVYRGAGANVLTF. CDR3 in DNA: TGTGCCAGCAGTGTTTACAGGGGAGCTGGGGCCAACGTCCTGACTTTC.

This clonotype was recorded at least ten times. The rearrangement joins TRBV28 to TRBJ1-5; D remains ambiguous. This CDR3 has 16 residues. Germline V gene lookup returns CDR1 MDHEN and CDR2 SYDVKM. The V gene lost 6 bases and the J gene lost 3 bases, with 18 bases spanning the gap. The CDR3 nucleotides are TGTGCCAGCAGGGCGAGTTATCGTGGAATCAATCAGCCCCAGCATTTT. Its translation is CASRASYRGINQPQHF.

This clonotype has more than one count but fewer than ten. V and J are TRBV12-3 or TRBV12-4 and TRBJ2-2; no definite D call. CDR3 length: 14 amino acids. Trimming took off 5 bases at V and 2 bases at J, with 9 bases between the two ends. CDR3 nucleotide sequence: TGTGCCAGCAGTCCTAGTGCTAACACCGGGGAGCTGTTTTTT. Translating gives CASSPSANTGELFF.

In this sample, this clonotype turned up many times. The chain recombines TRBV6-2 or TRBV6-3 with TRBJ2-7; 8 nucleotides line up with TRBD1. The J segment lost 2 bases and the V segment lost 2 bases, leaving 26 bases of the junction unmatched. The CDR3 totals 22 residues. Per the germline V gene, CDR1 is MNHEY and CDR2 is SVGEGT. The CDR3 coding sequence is TGTGCCAGCAGTTACGTCAGGGGGCCCCAGGGTGCTATCAGCGGGTTTACCTACGAGCAGTACTTC. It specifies CASSYVRGPQGAISGFTYEQYF.

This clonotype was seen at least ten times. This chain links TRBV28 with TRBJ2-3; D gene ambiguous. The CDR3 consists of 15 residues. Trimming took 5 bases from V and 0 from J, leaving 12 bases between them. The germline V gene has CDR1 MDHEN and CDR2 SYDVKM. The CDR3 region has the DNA TGTGCCAGCAGTCGCACCTTCCCTAGCACAGATACGCAGTATTTT. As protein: CASSRTFPSTDTQYF.

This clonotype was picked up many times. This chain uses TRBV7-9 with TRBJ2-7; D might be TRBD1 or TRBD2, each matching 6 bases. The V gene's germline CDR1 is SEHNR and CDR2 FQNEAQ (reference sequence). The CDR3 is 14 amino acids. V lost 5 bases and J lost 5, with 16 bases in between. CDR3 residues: CASSREGGRDEQYF. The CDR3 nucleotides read TGTGCCAGCAGCCGCGAGGGGGGCCGGGACGAGCAGTACTTC.